The 5 T cell receptor beta chains below come from one sample, sequenced in a study of cytomegalovirus exposure and HLA in healthy donors (dated 2017 in TCRdb). The library was generated by the immunoSEQ multiplex PCR assay. For the multiplex PCR, a mixture combining 60 forward primers for TCR Vbeta segments and 13 reverse primers for TCR Jbeta segments was used. TCRdb retrieved this table from immuneACCESS and kept in-frame rearrangements only. Not all clones are present; in checked studies, unresolved V genes account for under half, and no reason is known for the remainder. The sample yields more than 140,000 clones; roughly 64% were counted once. 2.5% to 3.5% of the sample lies in the top ten. The sample comprised PBMCs. The receptors derive from a woman under 40 in good health and CMV-seropositive.

The chain joins TRBV6-1 to TRBJ1-1; D is possibly TRBD1 (6 bases). The CDR3 totals 16 residues. V dropped 2 bases and J dropped 4 bases, with 17 bases sitting between them. In germline, CDR1 is MNHNS, CDR2 SASEGT. CDR3 protein: CASSERGGHGGTEAFF. CDR3 nucleotide sequence: TGTGCCAGCAGTGAACGCGGGGGGCATGGAGGCACTGAAGCTTTCTTT.

V is TRBV10-1 and J is TRBJ2-3; 9 bases line up with TRBD1. The trim removed 5 bases at V and 7 bases at J, leaving 10 bases unmatched. The germline V gene encodes CDR1 WNHNN and CDR2 SYGVQD (reference sequence). CDR3 length: 15 amino acids. CDR3 nucleotide sequence: TGCGCCAGCAGTTCTTCTGGACAGGGGAGGAATACGCAGTATTTT. It translates to CASSSSGQGRNTQYF.

The gene calls are TRBV5-6 and TRBJ2-2; no definite D call. This CDR3 contains 17 residues. V was pared by 1 base and J by 2 bases, with 15 bases between. In germline, CDR1 is SGHDT, CDR2 YYEEEE. The DNA of the CDR3 is TGTGCCAGCAGCTTGCGGCTTAGCACAACCAACACCGGGGAGCTGTTTTTT. Translated, it gives CASSLRLSTTNTGELFF.

This clone was seen many times. The chain carries TRBV28 and TRBJ1-2; 8 nucleotides align to TRBD1. V lost 5 bases and J lost 4; bases outside the gene matches: 9. The CDR3 spans 15 residues. Germline-derived CDR1 and CDR2 are MDHEN and SYDVKM. This CDR3 is CASSGQGARSYGYTF. The CDR3 bases are TGTGCCAGCAGTGGTCAGGGGGCGAGGAGCTATGGCTACACCTTC.

This rearrangement joins TRBV2 to TRBJ2-6; 7 nucleotides agree with TRBD1. Trimming removed 5 bases from V and 0 bases from J; junction bases left unmatched: 7. CDR1 is SNHLY and CDR2 is FYNNEI in the germline V gene. The CDR3 contains 17 residues. The CDR3 region is CASSKVDRSSGANVLTF. In DNA form, the CDR3 reads TGTGCCAGCAGTAAAGTGGACAGGAGCTCTGGGGCCAACGTCCTGACTTTC.